These 5 T cell receptor beta chains originate from one sample sequenced in a study of control samples from healthy donors and cancer patients. Generated by immunoSEQ multiplex PCR, the TCRdb table keeps only in-frame clones and is missing some. This sample has approximately 120,000 clones, with less than 90% found just once. The sequenced sample was blood. The receptors come from a man aged 18 to 30 in good health.

The CDR3 spells CASSSGLAVGAYNEQFF. The CDR3 DNA reads TGTGCCAGCAGCTCCGGACTAGCGGTCGGAGCCTACAATGAGCAGTTCTTC. This chain connects TRBV7-2 to TRBJ2-1, with 10 bases that match TRBD2. The CDR3 has 17 amino acids. Per the germline V gene, CDR1 is SGHTA and CDR2 is FQGNSA. V gave up 4 bases and J gave up 2 bases; unmatched junction bases: 8.

V and J are TRBV6-5 and TRBJ2-2, with D tentatively TRBD1 (5 bases). CDR1 MNHEY and CDR2 SVGAGI come from the germline V gene. The CDR3 has 15 residues. Trimming pared 2 bases from V and 4 bases from J, leaving 11 bases between. CDR3 region: CASSYGGASTGELFF. The CDR3 DNA reads TGTGCCAGCAGTTACGGTGGGGCATCCACCGGGGAGCTGTTTTTT.

The V call is TRBV18, the J call TRBJ1-3, with no clear D. V lost 1 base to trimming and J lost 7 bases, with 20 bases between them. Per the germline V gene, CDR1 is KGHSH and CDR2 is LQKENI. The length of the CDR3 is 17 residues. The CDR3 loop reads CASSPRGSGPVPNTIYF. DNA for the CDR3: TGTGCCAGCTCACCACGAGGATCGGGTCCGGTGCCGAACACCATATATTTT.

This clone was seen a few times. The chain employs TRBV18 and TRBJ1-1, with TRBD1 identical over 11 bases. The CDR3 is 18 residues long. Trimming took 8 bases from V and 0 from J; bases not matched to a gene: 14. From germline, CDR1 is KGHSH and CDR2 LQKENI. The CDR3 DNA reads TGTGCCAGCCAGTCAAAACCGGGACAGGGGGGCCTGAACACTGAAGCTTTCTTT. It specifies CASQSKPGQGGLNTEAFF. Full variable domain (outside the CDR3, taken from reference TRBV18 and TRBJ1-1): NAGVMQNPRHLVRRRGQEARLRCSPMKGHSHVYWYRQLPEEGLKFMVYLQKENIIDESGMPKERFSAEFPKEGPSILRIQQVVRGDSAAYFCASQSKPGQGGLNTEAFFGQGTRLTVV.

The chain has TRBV12-3 or TRBV12-4 and TRBJ1-5; no reliable D call. V lost 3 bases and J 5 bases, leaving 5 bases between the germline ends. This CDR3 region has 12 residues. This chain's CDR3 is CASSFSDQPQHF. CDR3 coding DNA: TGTGCCAGCAGTTTTAGTGATCAGCCCCAGCATTTT.